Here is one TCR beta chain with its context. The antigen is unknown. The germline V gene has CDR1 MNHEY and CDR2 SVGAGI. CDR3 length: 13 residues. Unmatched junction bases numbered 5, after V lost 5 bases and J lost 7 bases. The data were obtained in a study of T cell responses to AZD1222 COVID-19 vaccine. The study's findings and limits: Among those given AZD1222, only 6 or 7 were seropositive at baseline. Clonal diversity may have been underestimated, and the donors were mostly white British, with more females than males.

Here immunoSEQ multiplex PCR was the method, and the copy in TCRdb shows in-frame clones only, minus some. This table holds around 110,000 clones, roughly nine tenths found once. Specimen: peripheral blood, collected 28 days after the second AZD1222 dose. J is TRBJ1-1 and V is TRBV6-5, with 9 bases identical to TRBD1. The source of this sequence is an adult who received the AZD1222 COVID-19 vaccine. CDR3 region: CASSRGQGIEAFF. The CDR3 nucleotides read TGTGCCAGCAGTCGAGGACAGGGGATTGAAGCTTTCTTT.